This T cell receptor (beta chain) was retrieved from a study of blood T cell repertoires in COVID-19 (dated by TCRdb to 2019 to 2021). Context from the whole study: Samples covering the acute and convalescent phases of COVID-19 were provided by collaborators in the United States, Italy and Spain. Sample metadata almost always included a de-identified subject ID, COVID-19 status, age in years and sex. The material from the prospective study consisted of cDNA or gDNA derived from T cells, B-cell-depleted T cells, or PBMCs. Subjects who had been exposed to COVID-19, were actively infected with it, or had recovered from it provided the deeply sampled blood TCRbeta repertoires that made up the dataset. Samples were obtained from the ongoing ImmuneRACE study (first 160 participants) and from 1,254 subjects provided by 6 global collaborators. The repertoires were released in a freely available public database intended as a resource for research on the immune response to SARS-CoV-2. Where available, HLA class I and class II types were taken from metadata supplied by the sample provider and were not determined by assay-based typing. The study at large found these results: Clinical and demographic metadata were provided uncurated, with the amount varying by source and participant.

Remarks on this clone: The clone's antigen remains unknown. No qualities accompany the bases; no much larger clone lies one base away.

TCRbeta CDR3 regions were amplified from genomic DNA by means of the immunoSEQ Assay, a bias-controlled multiplex PCR. The study's processing was this. The number of nucleated cells in each sample was estimated from the amplification of reference gene primers within the assay. To quantify the absolute abundance of each unique TCRbeta CDR3 rearrangement, sequence reads were collapsed and filtered. For each sample, productive Simpson clonality was calculated by taking the square root of Simpson's diversity index across productive rearrangements. Imported from immuneACCESS, the table was reduced by TCRdb to in-frame sequences with V and J called. These copies leave out some clones; in studies compared against another copy, an unresolved V gene accounts for under half, and the cause of the remainder is not known. The V and J calls and the clone size are those of that table, but D and trimming were determined from the DNA. Within this sample are 100,000 to 150,000 clones, with 55% to 75% of them counted one time only. Under 2.5% of the sample comes from the top ten.

The CDR3 spans 15 residues, from the cysteine through the phenylalanine. The DNA shown is the 45-base CDR3, in frame from base 1. Sequences SGHVS (CDR1) and FQNEAQ (CDR2) are obtained from the germline V gene. Unmatched junction bases come to 4, with V trimmed by 5 bases and J by 0 bases. Each collaborating institution followed its own protocols to collect whole blood in K2EDTA tubes. Collaborator samples were shipped for TCRbeta analysis as frozen whole blood, isolated PBMCs, or DNA extracted from either sample type. This TCR was sampled from a woman aged 70-85 years with acute or convalescent COVID-19. The rearrangement joined TRBV7-8 to TRBJ1-5, and TRBD1 aligns with 7 junction nucleotides. What was sequenced was peripheral blood. The bases read TGTGCCAGCAGCCCAGGGGGATATAGCAATCAGCCCCAGCATTTT. This encodes CASSPGGYSNQPQHF.